One and the same sample provided the 27 T cell receptor beta chains below, sequenced in a study of cytotoxic CD8 clonotypes in ibrutinib-treated CLL. Some clones are missing from TCRdb's copy, which holds only in-frame ones; the method was immunoSEQ multiplex PCR. The profile shows about 270,000 clones, roughly 76% of them singletons. Specimen: PBMCs, collected at disease progression, from a patient treated with ibrutinib. All receptors derive from a human donor with chronic lymphocytic leukemia.

The chain is built from TRBV18 and TRBJ2-7, with 9 nucleotides matching TRBD2. The CDR3 runs 16 residues. With V trimmed by 3 bases and J by 0 bases, 6 bases remained unmatched. Germline CDR1 is KGHSH and CDR2 is LQKENI. This CDR3 is CASSPPASGDSYEQYF. The CDR3 region has the DNA TGTGCCAGCTCACCCCCAGCTAGCGGGGACTCCTACGAGCAGTACTTC.

This clone was counted a single time. This chain connects TRBV5-1 to TRBJ2-2, with TRBD1 identical over 8 bases. From germline, CDR1 is SGHRS and CDR2 YFSETQ. CDR3 size: 15 residues. Germline trimming cut 5 bases from V and 4 bases from J; bases unmatched to any gene: 7. CDR3 coding DNA: TGCGCCAGCAGTCGGACAGGGAGTGTCACCGGGGAGCTGTTTTTT. Its translation is CASSRTGSVTGELFF. Full variable domain (missing parts from reference TRBV5-1 and TRBJ2-2): KAGVTQTPRYLIKTRGQQVTLSCSPISGHRSVSWYQQTPGQGLQFLFEYFSETQRNKGNFPGRFSGRQFSNSRSEMNVSTLELGDSALYLCASSRTGSVTGELFFGEGSRLTVL.

This clone appeared a few times. The CDR3 DNA sequence: TGCGCCAGCAGCCACCCCGCTTATGGGAACACTGAAGCTTTCTTT. Translating gives CASSHPAYGNTEAFF. V and J are TRBV4-1 and TRBJ1-1; D remains ambiguous. The V end was cut by 3 bases, the J end by 1 base, with 12 bases between. Germline V lookup: CDR1 MGHRA, CDR2 YSYEKL. The length of the CDR3 is 15 residues.

V and J are TRBV5-1 and TRBJ2-5; no reliable D call. V dropped 7 bases and J dropped 5 bases, with 21 bases sitting between them. Per germline, CDR1 SGHRS and CDR2 YFSETQ. The CDR3 spans 15 residues. This chain's CDR3 is CASSTAREALETQYF. The CDR3 DNA reads TGCGCCAGCTCTACAGCTAGAGAAGCGTTGGAGACCCAGTACTTC.

The rearrangement links TRBV6-5 to TRBJ2-7; 7 positions agree with TRBD1. The V segment lost 0 bases and the J segment 0 bases; nucleotides outside the gene matches: 5. Germline CDR1 MNHEY, CDR2 SVGAGI. This CDR3 is built from 16 residues. CDR3 sequence reads: CASSYSPTGSSYEQYF. CDR3 nucleotide sequence: TGTGCCAGCAGTTACTCCCCGACAGGGAGCTCCTACGAGCAGTACTTC.

The chain joins TRBV7-6 to TRBJ2-1; TRBD2 agrees at 7 bases. Germline loops: CDR1 SGHVS, CDR2 FNYEAQ. The trim removed 4 bases at V and 1 base at J, leaving 7 bases unmatched. CDR3 length: 16 residues. CDR3 DNA sequence: TGTGCCAGCAGCTCCGAGGGCGGGAGATCCTACAATGAGCAGTTCTTC. This translates into CASSSEGGRSYNEQFF.

The chain is built from TRBV6-5 and TRBJ2-7; the D gene is possibly TRBD1 (5 bases). Germline V gene lookup returns CDR1 MNHEY and CDR2 SVGAGI. The CDR3 is 14 residues long. V was pared by 0 bases and J by 3 bases, with 9 bases between. DNA for the CDR3: TGTGCCAGCAGTTACTCTTGGCAGGGCTACGAGCAGTACTTC. Residues: CASSYSWQGYEQYF.

Here the CDR3 DNA reads TGTGCCAGCTCACCAGACAGGGGGACGGGCGAGCAGTACTTC. Protein: CASSPDRGTGEQYF. The chain recombines TRBV18 with TRBJ2-7; 9 bases map to TRBD1. Per germline, CDR1 KGHSH and CDR2 LQKENI. V lost 2 bases and J lost 6; bases outside the gene matches: 5. The CDR3 consists of 14 residues.

The chain couples TRBV19 to TRBJ1-4, with a possible D match to TRBD1 (6 bases). CDR1 and CDR2 from the germline V gene are LNHDA and SQIVND (reference sequence). The V and J ends lost 0 bases and 0 bases respectively, with 8 bases between them. This CDR3 spans 16 amino acids. In nucleotides, the CDR3 is TGTGCCAGTAGTATAGACGCAGGGGCAACTAATGAAAAACTGTTTTTT. This encodes CASSIDAGATNEKLFF.

CDR3 nucleotides: TGTGCCAGCAGCCCGCGGGGGAACACCGGGGAGCTGTTTTTT. The encoded protein is CASSPRGNTGELFF. The gene calls are TRBV9 and TRBJ2-2, with D perhaps TRBD2 (6 bases). Trimming took off 4 bases at V and 1 base at J, with 8 bases between the two ends. Germline V CDR1 and CDR2: SGDLS, YYNGEE. This CDR3 has 14 residues.

The J gene is TRBJ2-7, the V gene TRBV27, with 10 nucleotides matching TRBD2. The CDR3 has 15 residues. Germline trimming cut 7 bases from V and 6 bases from J; bases unmatched to any gene: 12. The V gene's germline CDR1 is MNHEY and CDR2 SMNVEV (reference sequence). The CDR3: CASKGLSLAGAEQYF. The CDR3 nucleotides read TGTGCCAGCAAGGGGTTGAGTCTAGCGGGAGCCGAGCAGTACTTC.

The chain employs TRBV27 and TRBJ2-7; TRBD1 might be the D (5 bases). Per germline, CDR1 MNHEY and CDR2 SMNVEV (reference sequence). V was cut by 3 bases and J by 3 bases, with 9 bases left in between. The CDR3 contains 13 residues. The chain's CDR3 is CASSFRQFYEQYF. Here the CDR3 DNA reads TGTGCCAGCAGTTTCAGACAGTTCTACGAGCAGTACTTC.

The rearrangement links TRBV5-5 to TRBJ1-2, with 7 positions matching TRBD1. Trimming at V came to 4 bases and at J to 4 bases, leaving 13 bases not matched to a gene. CDR3 length equals 16 residues. CDR1 is SGHKS, CDR2 YYEKEE, per germline (reference sequence). CDR3: CASSPTHRGERYGYTF. CDR3 nucleotide sequence: TGTGCCAGCAGCCCTACCCACAGGGGAGAACGCTATGGCTACACCTTC. Full variable domain (remainder filled in from reference TRBV5-5 and TRBJ1-2): DAGVTQSPTHLIKTRGQQVTLRCSPISGHKSVSWYQQVLGQGPQFIFQYYEKEERGRGNFPDRFSARQFPNYSSELNVNALLLGDSALYLCASSPTHRGERYGYTFGSGTRLTVV.

This clone was recorded only once. The CDR3 reads CASSSGQRDQPQHF. CDR3 sequence (DNA): TGTGCCAGCAGCTCGGGACAGAGAGATCAGCCCCAGCATTTT. V usage is TRBV13 and J usage is TRBJ1-5; 7 bases agree with TRBD1. The V segment lost 4 bases and the J segment 5 bases; nucleotides outside the gene matches: 5. This CDR3 is 14 amino acids long. Germline CDR1 PRHDT, CDR2 FYEKMQ (reference sequence). Combining the CDR3 with reference TRBV13 and TRBJ1-5 gives the whole variable domain AAGVIQSPRHLIKEKRETATLKCYPIPRHDTVYWYQQGPGQDPQFLISFYEKMQSDKGSIPDRFSAQQFSDYHSELNMSSLELGDSALYFCASSSGQRDQPQHFGDGTRLSIL.

The CDR3 DNA reads TGCAGCTTTTCCGGGACTAGCGGTTCCACAGATACGCAGTATTTT. This translates into CSFSGTSGSTDTQYF. The V gene is TRBV29-1, the J gene TRBJ2-3; 11 nucleotides match TRBD2. J was trimmed by 2 bases and V by 8 bases; bases with no gene match: 9. The CDR3 has 15 amino acids. Per the germline V gene, CDR1 is SQVTM and CDR2 is ANQGSEA.

The gene calls are TRBV10-1 and TRBJ2-7, with no clear D. This CDR3 is 12 amino acids long. Trimming cost V 4 bases and J 0 bases, with 4 bases left between them. CDR1 and CDR2 (germline): WNHNN, SYGVQD (reference sequence). The chain's CDR3 is CASSAHSYEQYF. The CDR3 DNA reads TGCGCCAGCAGTGCGCACTCCTACGAGCAGTACTTC.

The chain has TRBV2 and TRBJ2-5; TRBD1 matches at 7 bases. CDR1 is SNHLY, CDR2 FYNNEI, per germline. There are 14 residues in the CDR3. Germline trimming cut 5 bases from V and 2 bases from J; bases unmatched to any gene: 5. CDR3 sequence reads: CASSRYRGQETQYF. The CDR3 coding sequence is TGTGCCAGCAGTCGATACAGGGGTCAAGAGACCCAGTACTTC.

The chain employs TRBV6-5 and TRBJ2-7, with no clear D. V shed 2 bases and J shed 3 bases, with 8 bases lying between them. The germline CDR1 and CDR2 sequences are MNHEY and SVGAGI. This CDR3 has 13 residues. CDR3 DNA sequence: TGTGCCAGCAGTTACGACGGTCACTACGAGCAGTACTTC. This codes for CASSYDGHYEQYF.

The V call is TRBV20-1, the J call TRBJ1-2; the D is unclear. The germline V gene has CDR1 DFQATT and CDR2 SNEGSKA (reference sequence). This CDR3 has 11 amino acids. Trimming took off 0 bases at V and 7 bases at J, with 6 bases between the two ends. The CDR3 DNA reads TGCAGTGCTAGAGATGGGGTTGGCTACACCTTC. It translates to CSARDGVGYTF.

The CDR3 here is CASQPRFRDEQFF. The CDR3, as DNA: TGCGCCAGCCAACCGCGGTTTAGAGATGAGCAGTTCTTC. The V and J genes are TRBV10-2 and TRBJ2-1; unclear D gene. This CDR3 is built from 13 residues. V gave up 8 bases and J gave up 8 bases, with 16 bases separating them. The germline V gene encodes CDR1 WSHSY and CDR2 SAAADI.

This chain connects TRBV4-2 to TRBJ2-7; D gene unclear. In germline, CDR1 is LGHNA, CDR2 YNFKEQ. The V gene lost 4 bases and the J gene lost 0 bases, with 25 bases spanning the gap. This CDR3 comprises 19 residues. The CDR3, as DNA: TGTGCCAGCAGCCCACGAGGTAGACGGGCGGCGTCGGGCTCCTACGAGCAGTACTTC. Residues: CASSPRGRRAASGSYEQYF.

The CDR3 nucleotides are TGTGCCAGTAGTCGCGGGCCACTACGCGAGCAGTACTTC. Encoded protein: CASSRGPLREQYF. The chain links TRBV19 to TRBJ2-7; a possible D gene is TRBD2 (5 bases). Germline lookup yields CDR1 LNHDA and CDR2 SQIVND (reference sequence). The CDR3 has 13 amino acids. Trimming removed 5 bases from V and 6 bases from J, with 14 bases in between.

The J gene is TRBJ2-7, the V gene TRBV18; TRBD2 agrees at 12 bases. The V segment lost 4 bases and the J segment 7 bases; nucleotides outside the gene matches: 8. The germline V gene has CDR1 KGHSH and CDR2 LQKENI. The length of the CDR3 is 15 residues. CDR3 in DNA: TGTGCCAGCTCACTCGGACTAGCGGGGACCAGGGAGCAGTACTTC. It yields the protein CASSLGLAGTREQYF.

V gene TRBV9 combines with J gene TRBJ1-1; 9 nucleotides agree with TRBD1. Germline CDR1 and CDR2: SGDLS and YYNGEE. This CDR3 has 16 residues. Trimming removed 4 bases from V and 4 bases from J; junction bases left unmatched: 11. Here the CDR3 reads CASSLGQGSLSTEAFF. The CDR3, as DNA: TGTGCCAGCAGCCTGGGACAGGGCAGTCTCAGCACTGAAGCTTTCTTT. The variable domain in full, with the rest retrieved from reference TRBV9 and TRBJ1-1, is DSGVTQTPKHLITATGQRVTLRCSPRSGDLSVYWYQQSLDQGLQFLIQYYNGEERAKGNILERFSAQQFPDLHSELNLSSLELGDSALYFCASSLGQGSLSTEAFFGQGTRLTVV.

The chain uses TRBV28 and TRBJ2-3; 7 nucleotides agree with TRBD2. The germline V gene has CDR1 MDHEN and CDR2 SYDVKM. This CDR3 has 15 amino acids. The junction had 7 bases not matched to a gene; V was cut back by 5 bases and J by 2 bases. CDR3 sequence (DNA): TGTGCCAGCAGTCCTCCAGCGGGACTCACAGATACGCAGTATTTT. It specifies CASSPPAGLTDTQYF.

The chain links TRBV27 to TRBJ2-2; D gene ambiguous. This CDR3 is 13 amino acids long. With 2 bases removed from V and 4 bases from J, the gap between germline ends came to 5 bases. CDR1 and CDR2 (germline): MNHEY, SMNVEV (reference sequence). The CDR3 nucleotides read TGTGCCAGCAGTTTAACTCCCACCGGGGAGCTGTTTTTT. Translating gives CASSLTPTGELFF.

The chain recombines TRBV10-3 with TRBJ2-7; possibly TRBD2 for D (6 bases). The V end was cut by 6 bases, the J end by 9 bases, with 12 bases between. This CDR3 comprises 11 residues. Per the germline V gene, CDR1 is ENHRY and CDR2 is SYGVKD. This CDR3 is CAIRGTERQYF. The DNA for the CDR3 is TGTGCCATCAGGGGGACTGAACGGCAGTACTTC.